Listed below are T cell receptor beta chains from one sample, sequenced in a study of T-cell memory formation after mild COVID-19. TCRdb re-called the 5' RACE reads with MiXCR, one entry per CDR3 protein. The data contain approximately 250,000 distinct CDR3 sequences, roughly 17% of them singletons. Sample: PBMCs or a T cell subset sorted from them (not recorded which). Receptor source: a young man who had mild COVID-19 (a few samples of this study predate the infection). Cell type and time point are not known. The CDR3 runs from the conserved cysteine through the conserved F or W. D genes are given only for firm matches. Clone size is shown for a subset of rows, as once, few, many or a class of expanded clone.

>-|TRBV4-1|-|TRBJ2-7
TGCGCCAGCAGCCACCCCATGGCAGCCAAAGCCTACGAGCAGTACTTC
CASSHPMAAKAYEQYF
>TRBD1|TRBV5-1|few|TRBJ2-4
TGCGCCAGCAGCACAGGGACAGGGGAATTTGAAAACATTCAGTACTTC
CASSTGTGEFENIQYF
>-|TRBV4-1|-|TRBJ2-3
TGCGCCAGCAGGGAGAACTCCGGACAGTTTAGCACAGATACGCAGTATTTT
CASRENSGQFSTDTQYF
>TRBD1|TRBV5-1|few|TRBJ2-7
TGCGCCAGCAGCGTAGCGGGACAGGGGGACGAGCAGTACTTC
CASSVAGQGDEQYF
>-|TRBV19|few|TRBJ2-1
TGTGCCAGTGATACAGGGTATCGGTACAATGAGCAGTTCTTC
CASDTGYRYNEQFF
>-|TRBV7-9|-|TRBJ1-2
TGTGCCAGCAGCTTATCTCAGGTCTACTATGGCTACACCTTC
CASSLSQVYYGYTF
>-|TRBV5-1|many|TRBJ2-2
TGCGCCAGCAGTCGTTCCGGGACGCCAGCCTCCGGGGAGCTGTTTTTT
CASSRSGTPASGELFF
>-|TRBV9|-|TRBJ2-1
TGTGCCAGCAGCGTAGGACTAGGGAATGAGCAGTTCTTC
CASSVGLGNEQFF
>-|TRBV27|many|TRBJ2-3
TGTGCCAGCAGTGAGGAAAGACTCAGCACAGATACGCAGTATTTT
CASSEERLSTDTQYF
>TRBD1|TRBV7-6|few|TRBJ2-1
TGTGCCAGCGGCGAGTATCCGGGACAGGGAAATGAGCAGTTCTTC
CASGEYPGQGNEQFF
>-|TRBV6-5|-|TRBJ2-5
TGTGCCAGCAGTCGGGGGTCCGACCTGGAGACCCAGTACTTC
CASSRGSDLETQYF
>-|TRBV7-3|many|TRBJ1-1
TGTGCCAGCAGCTTAACGTTGAACACTGAAGCTTTCTTT
CASSLTLNTEAFF
>-|TRBV6-6|few|TRBJ1-2
TGTGCCAGCAGTTACGCCATCCCGTCCCCAAGGGTTTATGGCTACACCTTC
CASSYAIPSPRVYGYTF
>-|TRBV20-1|-|TRBJ1-1
TGCAGTGCTAGAGATCGGGACACTGAATCTTTCTTT
CSARDRDTESFF
>-|TRBV28|-|TRBJ2-5
TGTGCCAGCAGTACGTCCCGACCGGGGACCCAGTACTTC
CASSTSRPGTQYF
>-|TRBV3-1|-|TRBJ1-6
TGTGCCAGCAGCCAAGTCCAGTATAATTCACCCCTCCACTTT
CASSQVQYNSPLHF
>-|TRBV7-2|-|TRBJ2-3
TGTGCCAGCAGCTGGTCAGATAGCACAGATACGCAGTATTTT
CASSWSDSTDTQYF
>-|TRBV29-1|few|TRBJ1-1
TGCAGCGTTCCGCTGCGGGGGGGCACTGAAGCTTTCTTT
CSVPLRGGTEAFF
>-|TRBV7-9|few|TRBJ2-3
TGTGCCAGCAGCGAACTACGGCGGAACACAGATACGCAGTATTTT
CASSELRRNTDTQYF
>TRBD2|TRBV2|many|TRBJ2-3
TGTGCCAGCAGTCGGAGCGGGGTCACAGATACGCAGTATTTT
CASSRSGVTDTQYF
>TRBD2|TRBV4-3|-|TRBJ2-3
TGCGCCAGCAGCCAAGGCTATGGGACTAGCGGGGGCACAGATACGCAGTATTTT
CASSQGYGTSGGTDTQYF
>TRBD1|TRBV5-1|-|TRBJ2-1
TGCGCCACCGTTCTAACCAGGGGACAGTCCTACAATGAGCAGTTCTTC
CATVLTRGQSYNEQFF
>TRBD1|TRBV6-1|few|TRBJ1-4
TGTGCCAGCTACGACAGGGGAAGTGGGGAAAAACTGTTTTTT
CASYDRGSGEKLFF
>TRBD2|TRBV6-6|-|TRBJ2-5
TGTGCCAGCAGTTACGGGGGGGGCCAAGAGACCCAGTACTTC
CASSYGGGQETQYF
>-|TRBV11-2|-|TRBJ2-1
TGTGCCAGCAGCTTTCAGAGCTCCTACAATGAGCAGTTCTTC
CASSFQSSYNEQFF
>-|TRBV9|-|TRBJ1-6
TGTGCCAGCAGCGTAGAGGCGGCTAATAATTCACCCCTCCACTTT
CASSVEAANNSPLHF
>-|TRBV7-2|once|TRBJ1-1
TGTGCCAGCAGCTCCCTTGGGAGACGAGCTGAAGCTTTCTTT
CASSSLGRRAEAFF
>TRBD1|TRBV6-2/TRBV6-3|-|TRBJ2-7
TGTGCCAGCAGCAGACAGGGGAAGTTGAGCGAGCAGTACTTC
CASSRQGKLSEQYF
>-|TRBV6-5|-|TRBJ1-5
TGTGCCAGCAGTTACAGGGTCGAACAGCCCCAGCATTTT
CASSYRVEQPQHF
>-|TRBV6-6|-|TRBJ1-2
TGTGCCAGCAGTTACTCCCAGGCTAACTATGGCTACACCTTC
CASSYSQANYGYTF
>-|TRBV19|few|TRBJ2-3
TGTGCCACCGCGACGACGACGGGGGATACGCAGTATTTT
CATATTTGDTQYF
>-|TRBV7-9|-|TRBJ2-1
TGTGCCAGCAGCTTAATGTTAGCGGACAATGAGCAGTTCTTC
CASSLMLADNEQFF
>-|TRBV6-2/TRBV6-3|-|TRBJ1-5
TGTGCCAGCAGTTTCCTCAGGGGTGGCCAGCCCCAGCATTTT
CASSFLRGGQPQHF
>-|TRBV9|-|TRBJ2-3
TGTGCCAGCAGCGCTGGGGGCGGAGTGCTACATACGCAGTATTTT
CASSAGGGVLHTQYF
>-|TRBV10-1|-|TRBJ2-5
TGCGCCAGCATAGTAGGATCTCCTTTCCAGTACTTC
CASIVGSPFQYF
>-|TRBV4-2|-|TRBJ1-1
TGTGCCAGCAGCCAAGAACTCCTCAGGAACACTGAAGCTTTCTTT
CASSQELLRNTEAFF
>-|TRBV3-2|-|TRBJ2-5
TGTGCCAGCAGCCAGGTGAACCGGGACAGTCCACCTAAAGAGGCGCAAGAGACCCAGTACTTC
CASSQVNRDSPPKEAQETQYF